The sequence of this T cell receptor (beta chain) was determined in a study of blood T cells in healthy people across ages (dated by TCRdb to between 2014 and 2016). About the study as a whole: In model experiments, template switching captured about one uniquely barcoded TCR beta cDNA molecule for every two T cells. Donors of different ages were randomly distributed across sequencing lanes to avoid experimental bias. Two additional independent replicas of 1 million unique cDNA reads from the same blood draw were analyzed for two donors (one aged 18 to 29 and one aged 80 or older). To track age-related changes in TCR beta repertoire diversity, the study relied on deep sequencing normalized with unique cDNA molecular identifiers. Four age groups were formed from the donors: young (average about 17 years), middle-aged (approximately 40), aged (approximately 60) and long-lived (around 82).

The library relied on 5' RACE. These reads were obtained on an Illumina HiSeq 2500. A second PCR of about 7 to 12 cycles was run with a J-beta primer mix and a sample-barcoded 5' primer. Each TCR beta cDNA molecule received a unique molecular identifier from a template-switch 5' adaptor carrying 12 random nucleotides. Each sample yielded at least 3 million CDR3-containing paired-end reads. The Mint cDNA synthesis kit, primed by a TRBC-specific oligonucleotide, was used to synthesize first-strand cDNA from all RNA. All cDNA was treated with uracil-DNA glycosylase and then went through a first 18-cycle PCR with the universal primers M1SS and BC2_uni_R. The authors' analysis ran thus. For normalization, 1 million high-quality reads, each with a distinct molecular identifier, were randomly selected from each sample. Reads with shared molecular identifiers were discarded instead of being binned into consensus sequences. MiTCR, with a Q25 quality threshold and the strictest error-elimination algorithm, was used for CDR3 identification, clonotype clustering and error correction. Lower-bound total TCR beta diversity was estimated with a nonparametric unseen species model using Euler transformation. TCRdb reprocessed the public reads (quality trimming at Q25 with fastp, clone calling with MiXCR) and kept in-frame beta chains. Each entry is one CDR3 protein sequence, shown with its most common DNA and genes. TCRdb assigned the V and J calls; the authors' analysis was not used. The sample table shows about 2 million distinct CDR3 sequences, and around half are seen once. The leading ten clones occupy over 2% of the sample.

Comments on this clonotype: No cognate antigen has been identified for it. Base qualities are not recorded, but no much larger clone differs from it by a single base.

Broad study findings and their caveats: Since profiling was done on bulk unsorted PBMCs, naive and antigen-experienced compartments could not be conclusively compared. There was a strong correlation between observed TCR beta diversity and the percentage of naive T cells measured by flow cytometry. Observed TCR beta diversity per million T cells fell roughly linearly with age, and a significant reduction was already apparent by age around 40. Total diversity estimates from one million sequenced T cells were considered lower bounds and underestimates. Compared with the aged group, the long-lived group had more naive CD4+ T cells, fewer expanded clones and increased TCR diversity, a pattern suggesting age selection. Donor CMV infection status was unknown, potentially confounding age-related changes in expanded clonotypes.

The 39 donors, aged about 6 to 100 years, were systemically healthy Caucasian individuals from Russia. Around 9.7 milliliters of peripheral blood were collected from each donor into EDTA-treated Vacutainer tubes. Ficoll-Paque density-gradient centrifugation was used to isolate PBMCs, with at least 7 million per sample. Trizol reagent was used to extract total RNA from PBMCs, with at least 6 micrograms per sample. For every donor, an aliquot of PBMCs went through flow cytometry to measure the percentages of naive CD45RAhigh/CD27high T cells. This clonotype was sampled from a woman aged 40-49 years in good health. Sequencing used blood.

The bases are TGTGCCAGCAGTGAAGCGGGGTTGGCTGGCTACACCTTC. This translates into CASSEAGLAGYTF. Here the chain combines TRBV6-1 and TRBJ1-2; the D gene remains uncertain. A distance of 9 bases separates the germline ends of V and J, which lose 0 bases and 7 bases respectively. From the cysteine through the phenylalanine, the CDR3 covers 13 amino acids. CDR3 DNA is the only sequence kept; it has 39 bases, read in frame from the first base. As encoded in the germline V gene, CDR1 is MNHNS while CDR2 is SASEGT.